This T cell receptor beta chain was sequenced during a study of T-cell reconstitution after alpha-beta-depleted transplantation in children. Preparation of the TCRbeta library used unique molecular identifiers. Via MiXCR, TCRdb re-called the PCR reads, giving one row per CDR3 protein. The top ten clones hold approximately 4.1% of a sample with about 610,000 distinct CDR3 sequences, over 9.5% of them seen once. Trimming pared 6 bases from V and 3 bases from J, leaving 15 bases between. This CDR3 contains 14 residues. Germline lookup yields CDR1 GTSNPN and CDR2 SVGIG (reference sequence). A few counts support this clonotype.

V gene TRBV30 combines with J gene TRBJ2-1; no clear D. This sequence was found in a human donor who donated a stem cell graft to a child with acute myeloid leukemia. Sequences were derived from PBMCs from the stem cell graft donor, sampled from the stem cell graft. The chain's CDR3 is CACESRVLYNEQFF. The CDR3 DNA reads TGTGCCTGCGAGTCTCGGGTTCTCTACAATGAGCAGTTCTTC.